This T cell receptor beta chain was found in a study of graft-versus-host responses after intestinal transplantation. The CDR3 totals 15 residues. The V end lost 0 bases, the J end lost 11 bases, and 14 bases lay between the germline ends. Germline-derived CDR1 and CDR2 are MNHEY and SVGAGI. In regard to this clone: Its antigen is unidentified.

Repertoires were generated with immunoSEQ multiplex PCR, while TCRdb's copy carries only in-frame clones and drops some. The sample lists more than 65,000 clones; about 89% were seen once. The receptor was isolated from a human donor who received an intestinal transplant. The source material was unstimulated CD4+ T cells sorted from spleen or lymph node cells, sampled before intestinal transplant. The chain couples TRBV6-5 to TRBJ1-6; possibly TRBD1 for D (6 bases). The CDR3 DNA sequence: TGTGCCAGCAGTTACTCGTGGCAGGGGATAACACCCCTCCACTTT. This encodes CASSYSWQGITPLHF.